This T cell receptor (beta chain) derives from a study of tumor-infiltrating lymphocytes in primary liver carcinoma. Study-wide context: Cases comprised patients with primary liver carcinoma who received surgical resection.

Findings and limits, study-wide: Tumor region pairs overlapped more than did tumor-adjacent and tumor-blood pairs.

Germline DNA was extracted alongside blood RNA, which was obtained from unsorted whole blood. Patients were chronically HBV-infected and treatment-naive. A constant-region primer served to make TCR beta cDNA from around 540 ng total RNA. Three nested multiplex PCR rounds, a slightly modified ARM-PCR method, built the TCR beta libraries. With TRBV1-TRBV30 forward primers and a C-beta reverse primer, the first two PCR rounds were run for 10 cycles each. TCRdb used MiXCR to reprocess the multiplex PCR reads, holding one entry per CDR3 protein. The profile shows about 330,000 distinct CDR3 sequences, around 60% of them singletons. This clonotype showed up many times. Its antigen remains unknown. Germline V lookup: CDR1 MDHEN, CDR2 SYDVKM. V was cut by 5 bases and J by 7 bases, with 35 bases left in between. This CDR3 region has 20 residues.

V usage is TRBV28 and J usage is TRBJ2-5, with a tentative D call TRBD1 (6 bases). The sequence derives from a man between 35 and 55 years old with primary liver carcinoma and hepatitis B virus infection. Sequencing input: peripheral blood. Here the CDR3 reads CASSRQPKTGSWANEGTQYF. CDR3 DNA sequence: TGTGCCAGCAGTCGCCAACCTAAGACAGGTTCATGGGCCAACGAGGGGACCCAGTACTTC. Supplemented by reference TRBV28 and TRBJ2-5, the full variable domain reads DVKVTQSSRYLVKRTGEKVFLECVQDMDHENMFWYRQDPGLGLRLIYFSYDVKMKEKGDIPEGYSVSREKKERFSLILESASTNQTSMYLCASSRQPKTGSWANEGTQYFGPGTRLLVL.